Each of the 19 T cell receptor beta chains below was sequenced from the same sample in a study of blood T cell repertoires in COVID-19. Measured with immunoSEQ multiplex PCR; TCRdb has only the in-frame clones, and not every one. This table holds approximately 130,000 clones, around 79% found once. Sequenced material: peripheral blood. These receptors were collected from a man of 80 years or more with acute or convalescent COVID-19.

The chain joins TRBV15 to TRBJ1-1; D gene uncertain. CDR1 is LNHNV and CDR2 is YYDKDF in the germline V gene (reference sequence). This CDR3 region has 15 residues. V lost 5 bases and J lost 0, with 13 bases in between. The CDR3 spells CATSVPGGLNTEAFF. Written as DNA, the CDR3 is TGTGCCACCAGCGTACCCGGTGGTTTGAACACTGAAGCTTTCTTT. The complete variable domain, with remaining parts taken from reference TRBV15 and TRBJ1-1, reads DAMVIQNPRYQVTQFGKPVTLSCSQTLNHNVMYWYQQKSSQAPKLLFHYYDKDFNNEADTPDNFQSRRPNTSFCFLDIRSPGLGDTAMYLCATSVPGGLNTEAFFGQGTRLTVV.

This clone has only a few counts. This chain links TRBV9 with TRBJ1-1, with D unresolved. Per germline, CDR1 SGDLS and CDR2 YYNGEE. Trimming removed 0 bases at V and 2 bases at J, with 11 bases between. The CDR3 contains 15 residues. The CDR3 spells CASSVDLGQNTEAFF. The CDR3 DNA follows: TGTGCCAGCAGCGTAGATCTAGGCCAAAACACTGAAGCTTTCTTT.

This clone occurred a few times. This chain links TRBV2 with TRBJ1-5; D is possibly TRBD1 (5 bases). This CDR3 region has 13 residues. The germline V gene has CDR1 SNHLY and CDR2 FYNNEI. Between the trimmed V and J ends, which lost 8 bases and 3 bases, there was a span of 11 bases. The CDR3 nucleotides are TGTGCCAGCGCGGGGGAGTACAATCAGCCCCAGCATTTT. It specifies CASAGEYNQPQHF.

The chain links TRBV28 to TRBJ2-3; 13 nucleotides match TRBD2. The CDR3 has 15 amino acids. Germline CDR1 MDHEN, CDR2 SYDVKM. V lost 4 bases, J lost 3 bases, and 1 base stayed unmatched. In DNA, the CDR3 is TGTGCCAGCAGTTGGACTAGCGGGGGTACAGATACGCAGTATTTT. Translation: CASSWTSGGTDTQYF. The entire variable domain, with the rest obtained from reference TRBV28 and TRBJ2-3, is as follows: DVKVTQSSRYLVKRTGEKVFLECVQDMDHENMFWYRQDPGLGLRLIYFSYDVKMKEKGDIPEGYSVSREKKERFSLILESASTNQTSMYLCASSWTSGGTDTQYFGPGTRLTVL.

The chain carries TRBV4-1 and TRBJ2-7; 9 positions match TRBD1. V gave up 3 bases and J gave up 4 bases; unmatched junction bases: 7. From germline, CDR1 is MGHRA and CDR2 YSYEKL. The CDR3 loop spans 15 amino acids. The DNA for the CDR3 is TGCGCCAGCAGCCATCCGACAGGGGGGTATTACGAGCAGTACTTC. It specifies CASSHPTGGYYEQYF.

This clone was counted once. This sequence joins TRBV5-1 and TRBJ2-1; D is undetermined. The CDR3 has 19 residues. Germline-derived CDR1 and CDR2 are SGHRS and YFSETQ. V lost 7 bases and J lost 0, with 26 bases in between. This CDR3 is CASRSARVSPTFSYNEQFF. In DNA, the CDR3 is TGCGCCAGCCGCTCGGCCCGGGTCAGCCCCACATTCTCCTACAATGAGCAGTTCTTC.

The CDR3 coding sequence is TGTGCCAGCAGCTACCGGGGGATCCAAGAGACCCAGTACTTC. Translated, it gives CASSYRGIQETQYF. The rearrangement joins TRBV3-1 (or the pseudogene TRBV3-2) to TRBJ2-5, with D perhaps matching TRBD2 (6 bases). V gave up 5 bases and J gave up 1 base, with 11 bases separating them. CDR3 length equals 14 residues. The germline V gene has CDR1 LGHDT and CDR2 YNNKEL (reference sequence).

This sequence joins TRBV16 and TRBJ2-2; 10 nucleotides align to TRBD1. This CDR3 is built from 15 residues. The germline CDR1 and CDR2 sequences are KGHSY and FQNENV. V was pared by 2 bases and J by 4 bases, with 1 base of the junction left unmatched. The CDR3 nucleotides read TGTGCCAGCAGCCAACGACAGGGGGCCACCGGGGAGCTGTTTTTT. Translation gives CASSQRQGATGELFF.

In regard to this clone: Additional DNA sequences in this sample encode the identical CDR3. This sequence joins TRBV5-1 and TRBJ2-1, with a tentative D call TRBD1 (6 bases). The V end lost 4 bases, the J end lost 3 bases, and 8 bases lay between the germline ends. This CDR3 has 13 residues. CDR1 SGHRS and CDR2 YFSETQ come from the germline V gene. The CDR3 here is CASSVDSYNEQFF. The CDR3 DNA reads TGCGCCAGCAGCGTGGACAGCTACAATGAGCAGTTCTTC.

This clone was counted a single time. The V gene is TRBV9, the J gene TRBJ1-2, with 10 bases identical to TRBD1. V shed 2 bases, J shed 2 bases, and the junction held 3 bases outside the gene matches. The germline V gene encodes CDR1 SGDLS and CDR2 YYNGEE. CDR3 length: 15 residues. Here the CDR3 DNA reads TGTGCCAGCAGCGTCGGGACAGGGGCCAACTATGGCTACACCTTC. Protein sequence: CASSVGTGANYGYTF.

The chain is built from TRBV7-2 and TRBJ2-3, with TRBD1 matching over 10 bases. CDR1 is SGHTA and CDR2 is FQGNSA in the germline V gene. V gave up 5 bases and J gave up 0 bases; unmatched junction bases: 8. This CDR3 comprises 17 residues. CDR3 in amino acids: CASSVRQGARSTDTQYF. CDR3 coding DNA: TGTGCCAGCAGCGTACGACAGGGGGCTAGGAGCACAGATACGCAGTATTTT. Full variable domain (outside the CDR3, taken from reference TRBV7-2 and TRBJ2-3): GAGVSQSPSNKVTEKGKDVELRCDPISGHTALYWYRQSLGQGLEFLIYFQGNSAPDKSGLPSDRFSAERTGGSVSTLTIQRTQQEDSAVYLCASSVRQGARSTDTQYFGPGTRLTVL.

The V call is TRBV4-2, the J call TRBJ2-6; 9 positions agree with TRBD2. The V gene's germline CDR1 is LGHNA and CDR2 YNFKEQ. With V trimmed by 4 bases and J by 1 base, 8 bases remained unmatched. The CDR3 is made up of 18 amino acids. The DNA for the CDR3 is TGTGCCAGCAGCCCGCGGGGGGGAGGACTATCTGGGGCCAACGTCCTGACTTTC. Amino acids: CASSPRGGGLSGANVLTF.

The J gene is TRBJ2-7, the V gene TRBV7-9; 12 positions match TRBD1. There are 17 residues in the CDR3. The V gene end was trimmed by 5 bases and the J gene end by 6 bases; junction bases not matched to a gene: 14. Germline V gene data show CDR1 as SEHNR and CDR2 as FQNEAQ (reference sequence). The CDR3 DNA follows: TGTGCCAGCAGCATAAGGGGAGGGGGACAGGGGGCTTCCGAGCAGTACTTC. Translating it yields CASSIRGGGQGASEQYF.

The chain is built from TRBV30 and TRBJ2-2; 9 bases fit TRBD1. Unmatched junction bases numbered 10, after V lost 5 bases and J lost 6 bases. Germline CDR1 reads GTSNPN; CDR2 reads SVGIG (reference sequence). The CDR3 totals 15 residues. For the CDR3, the DNA is TGTGCCTGGCTACCGGGACAGGGAACCCCCGGGGAGCTGTTTTTT. Translating gives CAWLPGQGTPGELFF.

J is TRBJ2-5 and V is TRBV5-8; D call uncertain. The V end lost 0 bases, the J end lost 1 base, and 7 bases lay between the germline ends. This CDR3 is 14 amino acids long. From germline, CDR1 is SGHTS and CDR2 YDEGEE. CDR3 DNA: TGTGCCAGCAGCTTGGTGGGCACCCAAGAGACCCAGTACTTC. It translates to CASSLVGTQETQYF.

The V call is TRBV6-5, the J call TRBJ2-7; 7 positions agree with TRBD1. Per germline, CDR1 MNHEY and CDR2 SVGAGI. V lost 4 bases, J lost 2 bases, and 8 bases stayed unmatched. This CDR3 region has 15 residues. The CDR3 DNA reads as TGTGCCAGCAGTTTCTTGGACAGGATTACCTACGAGCAGTACTTC. Its protein product is CASSFLDRITYEQYF.

The V gene is TRBV13, the J gene TRBJ2-1; D is perhaps TRBD1 (5 bases). The length of the CDR3 is 11 residues. Trimming left V 1 base short and J 16 bases short, with 11 bases between. The germline CDR1 and CDR2 sequences are PRHDT and FYEKMQ (reference sequence). In DNA, the CDR3 is TGTGCCAGCAGCTTAGCAGGGCCGGCCTTCTTC. It is translated as CASSLAGPAFF.

V usage is TRBV7-9 and J usage is TRBJ2-5; weak D call: TRBD1 (5 bases). Trimming stripped 5 bases from V and 4 bases from J, with 11 bases between. CDR3 size: 13 residues. Germline assignment: CDR1 SEHNR and CDR2 FQNEAQ (reference sequence). CDR3 in DNA: TGTGCCAGCAGCCCTGGCAGGGCAGAGACCCAGTACTTC. Translation: CASSPGRAETQYF.

The rearrangement links TRBV5-1 to TRBJ2-1, with 9 bases aligning to TRBD1. The CDR3 length is 18 residues. CDR1 and CDR2 (germline): SGHRS, YFSETQ. The trim removed 2 bases at V and 3 bases at J, leaving 12 bases unmatched. The CDR3 nucleotides are TGCGCCAGCAGCTTTCAACAGGGGGCTAATAGAAACTACAATGAGCAGTTCTTC. As protein: CASSFQQGANRNYNEQFF.